Listed below are T cell receptor beta chains from one sample, sequenced in a study of breast tumors, draining lymph nodes, adjacent tissues. TCRdb re-derived calls from the multiplex PCR reads in MiXCR, one entry per CDR3 protein. The table has roughly 49,000 distinct CDR3 sequences, under 55% seen once. The sample taken for sequencing was breast tumor tissue. These receptors all stem from a female donor with breast cancer. Some clones in this sample may be carry-over from other donors' samples. CDR3s include the opening cysteine and the closing phenylalanine or tryptophan. D genes are given only for firm matches. For some rows the clone size is stated as once, few or many, or as a class when expanded; others skip it.

abundance	v_gene	d_gene	j_gene	CDR3nt	CDR3aa
many	TRBV20-1	TRBD1	TRBJ2-1	TGCAGTGCCACTGCCCGGGACAGGGGCTACAATGAGCAGTTCTTC	CSATARDRGYNEQFF
.	TRBV20-1	TRBD1	TRBJ2-7	TGCAGTGCCCCGGACTCGAGGACAGGGGGCTACGAGCAGTACTTC	CSAPDSRTGGYEQYF
.	TRBV6-6	.	TRBJ1-1	TGTGCCAGCACGCTCGGCAGGGCGAACACTGAAGCTTTCTTT	CASTLGRANTEAFF
.	TRBV6-6	TRBD2	TRBJ2-2	TGTGCCAGCAGGGGTCCCGGGACTAGTAGGACTGGGACCGGGGAGCTGGTTTTT	CASRGPGTSRTGTGELVF
.	TRBV28	.	TRBJ1-5	TGTGCCAGCAGTTTAAGGGGGAACAATCAGCCCCAGCATTTT	CASSLRGNNQPQHF
.	TRBV7-6	TRBD2	TRBJ2-1	TGTGCCAGCAGCCTCAATAGCGGGCAAGGGAATGAGCAGTTCTTC	CASSLNSGQGNEQFF
.	TRBV9	.	TRBJ2-1	TGTGCCAGCAGCGTTAGCGATGAGCAGTTCTTC	CASSVSDEQFF
.	TRBV7-8	TRBD2	TRBJ2-1	TGTGCCAGCAGCACTAGCGGGGCGCCCTACAATGAGCAGCTCTTC	CASSTSGAPYNEQLF
many	TRBV3-1	TRBD1	TRBJ2-7	TGTGCCAGCAGCCCGACAGGGGGGCTCGGCGAGCAGTACTTC	CASSPTGGLGEQYF
.	TRBV7-2	TRBD2	TRBJ2-1	TGTTCCAGCAGCTTCACCGCCCTAGCGGGAAATTCCTACAATGAGCAGTTCTTC	CSSSFTALAGNSYNEQFF
many	TRBV7-6	.	TRBJ2-2	TGTGCCAGCAGCCCCCTAACCAACCCTCGCGGGGAGCTGTTTTTT	CASSPLTNPRGELFF
many	TRBV19	.	TRBJ2-2	TGTGCCAGTAGTATCCAAAGTACCGGCGGGACCGGGGAGCTGTTTTTT	CASSIQSTGGTGELFF
.	TRBV6-2/TRBV6-3	.	TRBJ2-2	TGTGCCAGCAGTCATTCCACGGCCGTGGAGCTGTTTTTT	CASSHSTAVELFF
many	TRBV19	TRBD1	TRBJ2-1	TGTGCCAGTAGTACGACAGGGGCCTACAATGAGCAGTTCTTC	CASSTTGAYNEQFF
.	TRBV5-4	.	TRBJ2-3	TGTGCCAGCAGCTTTGCGGATACGCAGTATTTT	CASSFADTQYF
.	TRBV19	.	TRBJ2-2	TGTGCCAGTAGTCTAGGTTGGGGGATCGGGGAGCTGTTTTTT	CASSLGWGIGELFF
many	TRBV7-6	TRBD2	TRBJ2-7	TGTGCCAGCAGCTCCCCTAAAGCGGGAGTCTTGTCCTACGAGCAGTACTTC	CASSSPKAGVLSYEQYF
.	TRBV7-2	TRBD1	TRBJ1-6	TGTGCCAGCAGCGCAGGCGGGACAGGCCATTCACCCCTCCACTTT	CASSAGGTGHSPLHF
.	TRBV11-2	TRBD2	TRBJ2-1	TGTGCCAGCAGCTTTGCGGGAGGTTCGGCCAATGAGCAGTTCTTC	CASSFAGGSANEQFF
.	TRBV2	.	TRBJ2-5	TGTGCCAGCAGTGAATCGGGGGAGTGGGAAGAGACCCAGTACTTC	CASSESGEWEETQYF
.	TRBV20-1	TRBD1	TRBJ1-6	TGCAGTGGGGGACAGGGATCTCTGGGACTCCTCCACTTT	CSGGQGSLGLLHF
many	TRBV2	.	TRBJ1-4	TGTGCCAGCGGAAACTATCCCCTTGCAACTAATGAAAAACTGTTTTTT	CASGNYPLATNEKLFF
many	TRBV29-1	.	TRBJ2-7	TGCAGCGTTGAATACTCAGAGGAGCAGTACTTC	CSVEYSEEQYF
many	TRBV4-3	.	TRBJ2-1	TGCGCCAGCAGCCGACTTAACATGGTCGATGAGCAGTTCTTC	CASSRLNMVDEQFF
many	TRBV7-2	.	TRBJ1-1	TGTGCCAGCAGCTTCAGGGGTGGGAACACTGAAGCTTTCTTT	CASSFRGGNTEAFF
.	TRBV7-9	.	TRBJ1-1	TGTGCCAGCAGCTTTGGCGGGGAAGGAAGAGCTTTCTTT	CASSFGGEGRAFF
.	TRBV7-3	TRBD2	TRBJ2-5	TGTGCCAGCAGCTTAACGAGCGGGAGTGAGACCCAGTACTTC	CASSLTSGSETQYF
many	TRBV30	.	TRBJ2-2	TGTGCCTGTCGCGCCTCCCTCATAAACACCGGGGAGCTGTTTTTT	CACRASLINTGELFF